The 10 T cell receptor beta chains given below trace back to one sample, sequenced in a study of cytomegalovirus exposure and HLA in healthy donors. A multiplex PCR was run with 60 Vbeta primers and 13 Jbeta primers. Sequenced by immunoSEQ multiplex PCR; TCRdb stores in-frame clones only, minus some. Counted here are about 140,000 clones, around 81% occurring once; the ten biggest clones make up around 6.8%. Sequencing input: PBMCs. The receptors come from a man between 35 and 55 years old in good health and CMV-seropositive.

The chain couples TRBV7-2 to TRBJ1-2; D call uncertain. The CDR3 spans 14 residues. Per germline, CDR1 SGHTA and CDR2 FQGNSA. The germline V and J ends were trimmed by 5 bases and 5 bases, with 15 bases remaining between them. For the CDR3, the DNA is TGTGCCAGCAGCGAACAGACCCGATTATATGGCTACACCTTC. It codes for CASSEQTRLYGYTF.

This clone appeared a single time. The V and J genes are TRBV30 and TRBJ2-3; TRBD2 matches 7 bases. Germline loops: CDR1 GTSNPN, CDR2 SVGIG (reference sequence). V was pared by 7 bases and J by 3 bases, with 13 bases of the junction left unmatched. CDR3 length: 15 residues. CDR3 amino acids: CASNRLAEKTDTQYF. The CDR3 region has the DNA TGTGCCTCCAACCGTCTAGCGGAAAAGACAGATACGCAGTATTTT.

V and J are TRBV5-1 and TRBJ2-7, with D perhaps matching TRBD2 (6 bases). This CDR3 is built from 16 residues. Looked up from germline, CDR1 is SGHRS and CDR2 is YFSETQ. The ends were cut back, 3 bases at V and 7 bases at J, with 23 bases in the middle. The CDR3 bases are TGCGCCAGCAGCTCGCGAAAGGAGGGGAGACGAACTGAGCAGTACTTC. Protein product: CASSSRKEGRRTEQYF.

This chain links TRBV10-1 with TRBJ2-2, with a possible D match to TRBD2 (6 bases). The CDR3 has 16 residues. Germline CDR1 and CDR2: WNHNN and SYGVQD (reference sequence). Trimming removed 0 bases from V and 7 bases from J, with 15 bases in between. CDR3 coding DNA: TGCGCCAGCAGTGAGTCGGGACGGGAGAGAGGCGGGGAGCTGTTTTTT. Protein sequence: CASSESGRERGGELFF.

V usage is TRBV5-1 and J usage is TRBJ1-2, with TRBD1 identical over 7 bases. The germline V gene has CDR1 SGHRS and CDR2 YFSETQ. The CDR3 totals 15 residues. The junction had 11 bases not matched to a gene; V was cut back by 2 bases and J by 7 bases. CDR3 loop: CASSFSSGQELGYTF. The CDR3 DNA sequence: TGCGCCAGCAGCTTCTCTTCCGGACAGGAACTTGGCTACACCTTC.

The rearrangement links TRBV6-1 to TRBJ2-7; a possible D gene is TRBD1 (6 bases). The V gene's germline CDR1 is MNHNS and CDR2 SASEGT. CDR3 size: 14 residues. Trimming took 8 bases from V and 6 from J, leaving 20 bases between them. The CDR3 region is CASSTIGGRAEQYF. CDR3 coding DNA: TGTGCCAGCTCCACTATAGGGGGTCGGGCCGAGCAGTACTTC.

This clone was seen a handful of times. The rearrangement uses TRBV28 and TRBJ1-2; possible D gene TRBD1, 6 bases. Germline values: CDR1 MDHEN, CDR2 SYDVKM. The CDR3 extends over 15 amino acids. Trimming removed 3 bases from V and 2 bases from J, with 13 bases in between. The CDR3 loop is CASSLRPGANYGYTF. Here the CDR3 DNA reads TGTGCCAGCAGTTTGCGTCCAGGGGCGAACTATGGCTACACCTTC.

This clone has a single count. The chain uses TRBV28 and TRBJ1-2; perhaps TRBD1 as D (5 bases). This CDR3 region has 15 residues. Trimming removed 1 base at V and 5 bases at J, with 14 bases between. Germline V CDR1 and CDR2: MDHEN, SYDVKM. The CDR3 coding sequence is TGTGCCAGCAGTTTATTCAGGACAAGAGATTATGGCTACACCTTC. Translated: CASSLFRTRDYGYTF.

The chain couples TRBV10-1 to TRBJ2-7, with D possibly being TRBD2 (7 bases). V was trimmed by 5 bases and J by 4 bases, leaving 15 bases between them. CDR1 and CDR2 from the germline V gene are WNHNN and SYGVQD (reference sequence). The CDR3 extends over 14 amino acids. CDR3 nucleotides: TGCGCCAGCAGTCGGGCGGGGGCCGGGTACGAGCAGTACTTC. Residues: CASSRAGAGYEQYF.

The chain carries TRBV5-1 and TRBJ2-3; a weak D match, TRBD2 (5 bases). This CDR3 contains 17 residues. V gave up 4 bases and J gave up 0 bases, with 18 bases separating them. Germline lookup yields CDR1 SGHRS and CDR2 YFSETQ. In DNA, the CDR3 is TGCGCCAGCAGCGCGGACCTGGAGGAGCCAAGCACAGATACGCAGTATTTT. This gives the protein CASSADLEEPSTDTQYF.